The T cell receptor beta chain described here comes from a study of blood T cell repertoires in COVID-19. The wider study: From the United States, Italy and Spain came samples of acute and convalescent COVID-19. T cells, B-cell-depleted T cells, or PBMCs provided the cDNA or gDNA that served as material.

How the authors handled the data: Amplification of reference gene primers was used by the study to estimate nucleated cell counts. TCRdb keeps only in-frame clones here, not all; method: immunoSEQ multiplex PCR. V and J calls and clone size are those listed in that table; D and trimming were worked out from the DNA. The sample lists about 96,000 clones; 60% to 85% were seen once. Germline V lookup: CDR1 LNHDA, CDR2 SQIVND (reference sequence). The length of the CDR3 is 13 residues. The V segment lost 5 bases and the J segment 11 bases; nucleotides outside the gene matches: 9. The receptor comes from a man aged 50-60 years who had recovered from COVID-19. The chain couples TRBV19 to TRBJ2-1, with 7 positions matching TRBD1. What was sequenced was peripheral blood. In nucleotides, the CDR3 is TGTGCCAGTAGTCCGGACAGGTTCGACAAGCAGTTCTTC. As protein: CASSPDRFDKQFF.